This TCR beta chain was sequenced in a study of cytotoxic CD8 clonotypes in ibrutinib-treated CLL (dated by TCRdb to the early 2020s). Broadly, across the study: In this cohort, about 15 patients were treatment-naive and approximately twelve were relapsed/refractory, while 17 to 18 had unmutated IGHV. Responses were partial in around 25 patients and complete in 2; after median approximately 69 months follow-up, roughly 14 stayed in remission and approximately twelve progressed. The response samples were drawn at a median of approximately 11 months into treatment, with a range of about 6 to 40 months. An average of around 250,000 productive templates and 94,082 productive rearrangements was obtained per sample. Longitudinal samples were available for about 30% of the 86 trial participants. Cryopreserved peripheral blood mononuclear cells were collected before treatment, at response, and at either disease progression or sustained remission. All remission and progressive disease samples were collected while patients were still receiving ibrutinib.

Overall study outcomes, separate from this receptor: Sampling times were not matched between sustained-remission and progressing patients, and lymph node repertoires were not studied. An increase in clonality was observed at ibrutinib response, with clonality remaining stable during sustained remission and falling back toward baseline at progression. Public clonotypes were rare and either shrank or stayed stable during treatment, and the rise in clonality at ibrutinib response reflected expansion of private clonotypes. Baseline clonality exceeded that of age-matched healthy donors and correlated strongly with circulating CD8+ T-cell counts.

A MiSeq instrument was used for deep resolution sequencing, which targeted depths ranging from 1 in 1 million up to 1 in 200,000 T cells, with coverage averaging 10x for each clonotype. The immunoSEQ hsTCRB Kit was used to generate the TCR beta libraries. The authors processed their data as follows. Data were analyzed with ImmunoSEQ Data Assistant and ImmunoSEQ Analyzer, with V, D and J genes assigned per IMGT definitions. Clonality was computed as one minus normalized Shannon entropy of productive rearrangement frequencies, ranging from 0 to 1. Only overrepresented clonotypes making up at least 0.05% of the repertoire of each patient were included in the public clonotype analysis. About a dozen repertoires from age-matched healthy donors, obtained from immuneACCESS, served as clonality controls. TCRdb stores this immuneACCESS table with in-frame sequences only. Part of the clones is absent; in the studies checked, under half of the shortfall reflects unresolved V genes, and no reason is known for the rest. For V, J and clone size, that table is used; D and trimming come from the DNA. Present in this sample are roughly 300,000 clones, less than 85% of which were seen just once. About 5.8% of the sample rests with the top ten.

About this clone: What this receptor recognizes is not known. No qualities accompany the bases; no much larger clone lies one base away.

The label giving this sample's time point can be read as: progressive disease on ibrutinib. For TCR beta library preparation, around 2.2 micrograms of genomic DNA was extracted from cryopreserved PBMCs. Longitudinal blood samples from CLL patients on ibrutinib monotherapy were analyzed using high-throughput TCR beta sequencing. The patients took part in an open-label, single-center phase 2 trial of ibrutinib monotherapy. This TCR was sampled from a human donor with chronic lymphocytic leukemia. The sample consisted of PBMCs, taken at disease progression, from a patient treated with ibrutinib.

The CDR3 protein is CASSPRRAGVGTDTQYF. The sequenced DNA: TGTGCCAGCAGCCCCAGGAGAGCGGGAGTGGGCACAGATACGCAGTATTTT. In this chain, TRBV7-2 is recombined with TRBJ2-3; TRBD2 matches 8 bases in the middle. At the junction V is shortened by 5 bases and J by 1 base; bases outside the gene matches: 11. From cysteine to phenylalanine, the CDR3 is 17 amino acids long. The read is trimmed to its CDR3 DNA, 51 bases read in frame from base 1. The germline V gene specifies SGHTA as CDR1 and FQGNSA as CDR2.